This TCR beta chain was identified in a study of regulatory T cells in long-lasting Graves disease. Findings and caveats of the study: Fewer public clonotypes were shared by new patients (around 960) than by persistent patients (roughly 2,500).

This clonotype was recorded many times. As yet, its antigen is unknown. Sample time point: newly diagnosed GD, antithyroid drugs for less than 3 months. Extracted PBMC RNA gave rise to the TCR library. Researchers made TCR beta libraries by using iRepertoire HTBI primers and running Arm-PCR on CDR3 regions. TCRdb processed the multiplex PCR reads anew with MiXCR; each CDR3 protein has one entry. The table has 510,000 or so distinct CDR3 sequences, approximately 12% seen once. This sample was shared with a second study, whose subject was T cells in Graves' hyperthyroidism and ophthalmopathy. This second report adds: HTBI primers were the set used in a first-round RT-PCR of the TCR CDR3. A model of 13 V-J pairs discriminated ophthalmopathy from stable hyperthyroidism.

The source is a woman between 25 and 40 years old with Graves disease. Specimen: peripheral blood mononuclear cells (PBMCs), collected at new diagnosis, from a patient treated with antithyroid drugs.

DNA for the CDR3: TGTGCCAGCATCGGACTCCTGAACACTGAAGCTTTCTTT. It specifies CASIGLLNTEAFF. V is TRBV6-1 and J is TRBJ1-1; D call uncertain. CDR1 and CDR2 from the germline V gene are MNHNS and SASEGT. The CDR3 covers 13 residues. V lost 7 bases, J lost 0 bases, and 9 bases lay in between.